The sequence of this T cell receptor (beta chain) was determined in a study of regulatory T cells in long-lasting Graves disease listed by TCRdb under 2021. Notes on the research overall: Newly diagnosed Graves' disease patients had taken antithyroid drugs for less than 3 months. TCR sequencing covered around 13 persistent and approximately 20 newly diagnosed Graves' disease patients, around 35 samples in total. Peripheral blood TCR sequencing and RNA sequencing compared persistent Graves' disease patients with newly diagnosed Graves' disease patients. The study took place in China and was registered as a clinical trial. The paper as a whole reports these results and caveats: Compared with newly diagnosed patients, patients with persistent Graves' disease had lower TCR Shannon entropy and fewer highly expanded clones, which suggests clonal expansion. Sequencing and analysis were limited to the TCR beta chain. Peripheral blood alone was examined, since thyroid tissue, which constituted the primary lesion, could not be accessed. A larger number of public clonotypes was shared among persistent patients (around 2,500) than among newly diagnosed patients (approximately 930). Preferential use of TRBV28, TRBJ1-2 and TRBJ2-5 was observed in persistent disease, whereas TRBV20-1 and TRBJ2-1 were favored in newly diagnosed disease. The authors acknowledged the small sample size as a limitation that may reduce accuracy.

What the time point label conveys for this sample: newly diagnosed GD, antithyroid drugs for less than 3 months. For both TCR sequencing and RNA sequencing, RNA was extracted from PBMCs in TRIzol. The diagnosis of Graves' disease followed American Thyroid Association guidelines. The patients came from an endocrinology department in Xi'an, China. Each patient gave approximately 10 milliliters of peripheral blood, collected in an EDTA anticoagulant tube. Ficoll Paque Plus density gradient separation was used to isolate PBMCs, and no further T cell sorting was performed. An Agilent 2100 Bioanalyzer and agarose gel were used to assess RNA quality, and a NanoDrop 2000 was used to measure RNA concentration. The germline V gene gives CDR1 as LGHNT and CDR2 as FRNRAP. Spanning cysteine to phenylalanine, the CDR3 consists of 16 amino acids. Only the CDR3 DNA is retained, 48 bases long and in frame from the first base. Trimmed from V: 1 base; trimmed from J: 5 bases; junction bases lacking a gene match: 10.

Libraries were made using multiplex PCR. The instrument given in TCRdb is Illumina HiSeq 4000. TCR beta libraries were built with iRepertoire HTBI primers and Arm-PCR amplification of CDR3 regions. Before sequencing, the PCR products underwent gel purification. The paper's processing steps were these. Across samples, some 62 TRBV and roughly 13 TRBJ segments were identified and used for gene usage analysis of CDR3 amino acid clonotypes. COPE and FqMerger were used to merge the filtered high-quality paired reads into contigs. BLAST was used to align contigs to IMGT TRBV, TRBD and TRBJ reference genes, and CDR3 was defined according to IMGT. Highly expanded clones were defined as clonotypes with a frequency above 0.1%. Shannon entropy served as the measure of repertoire diversity, while the Gini coefficient captured V-J evenness. A clonotype found in more than one individual was treated as public. TCRdb passed the public sequencing reads through fastp at Q25 and MiXCR, retaining productive beta sequences. Under each unique CDR3 protein, matching rows form one entry showing the most common genes and DNA. TCRdb assigned the V and J calls; the authors' analysis was not used. The sample data list under 800,000 distinct CDR3 sequences, and under 20% of these were observed just once. 18% of the sample is held by the ten biggest clonotypes.

This clonotype was seen ten or more times. The clone's antigen remains unknown. One base away there is no much larger clone; base qualities are not given. This sample also appeared in a second study, on T cells in Graves' hyperthyroidism and ophthalmopathy. The second study reports: Stable Graves' hyperthyroidism was defined as no progression to ophthalmopathy during 18 months of follow-up. The hyperthyroidism patients were between 18 and 65 years old and newly diagnosed, with a disease duration of less than 2 months. Any patient with an uncontrolled infection, another autoimmune disease, pregnancy or lactation was excluded. Clinical symptoms, serum thyroxine and TRAb, thyroid ultrasound, and orbital computed tomography formed the basis for the diagnoses. For the first round of RT-PCR on the TCR CDR3, the HTBI primer set was used together with the Qiagen OneStep RT-PCR kit. Most expanded thyroid clonotypes (frequency above 0.001) were also detected in blood, a finding suggesting that blood repertoires may reflect thyroid immune responses. A model built on a 13 V-J signature distinguished ophthalmopathy from stable hyperthyroidism, reaching 85% to 90% sensitivity and around 81% specificity in cross-validation and 80%/75% in testing. In validation, progression to ophthalmopathy was predicted by the model with almost 71% sensitivity and roughly 76% specificity, a median of 6.5 months before onset. A discovery cohort of approximately 100 patients, about 43 with Graves' ophthalmopathy and 55 to 60 with stable Graves' hyperthyroidism, was used to find distinguishing TCR V-J signatures. Whether ophthalmopathy could be predicted prospectively was tested in an independent validation cohort made up of 18 hyperthyroidism patients plus 17 patients who later progressed to ophthalmopathy. The approximately 90 discovery patients were divided at random into training and test sets in a 7:3 ratio. Thyroid tissue and blood T-cell repertoires from six Graves' hyperthyroidism patients were also compared in the study. After sampling, hyperthyroidism patients received methimazole starting at 30 mg daily, and ophthalmopathy patients received high-dose intravenous methylprednisolone. Libraries were constructed in a second round of multiplex PCR, after which size selection and purification were performed. Sequencing of the libraries was done on an Illumina HiSeq2000 using paired-end 100 bp reads. Raw data were processed with SOAPnuke, discarding reads with adapters, uncalled bases, mean Phred below 15, or no exact constant-primer or identifier match. COPE v1.2.5 was used to merge the high-quality paired reads, and each unique nucleotide sequence was defined as a clonotype. Clonotypes were aligned to IMGT TRBV, TRBD and TRBJ reference segments using MiTCR v1.1. Analysis was restricted to V-J combinations with a frequency above 0.0001, which covered roughly 99% of repertoires. A TCS score was defined as the ratio between F50 (clonal expansion) and ExV (chaos), using BLOSUM62-based TCRdist between CDR3 peptides within each V-J. Welch's t-statistics and random forest reduced around 510 V-J features to about 12, which were used in a naive Bayes classifier (R e1071). No statistical method was used to fix the sample size in advance, and group allocation was not hidden from the investigators. The paper describes TCR Vbeta CDR3 sequencing of 135 peripheral blood samples, made up of about 41 ophthalmopathy patients, 70 to 75 hyperthyroidism patients and some 17 progressor patients.

This material consisted of peripheral blood mononuclear cells (PBMCs), taken at new diagnosis, from a patient treated with antithyroid drugs. The TCR sequence derives from a woman in her twenties or thirties with Graves disease. Donor details come from another sample of the same person, matched by shared clones. The sequence joins TRBV12-5 to TRBJ1-1; TRBD1 lines up with 7 middle nucleotides. In nucleotide form, the sequence is TGTGCTAGTGGTTTGGGCGGACAGGAGGGGTGGACTGAAGCTTTCTTT. Translated, it gives CASGLGGQEGWTEAFF.